Described below is a single T cell receptor beta chain sequence and its context. Sequencing was performed with immunoSEQ multiplex PCR; in TCRdb, only in-frame clones are kept and a portion is missing. The data contain 39,000 or so clones, 90% to 95% of them singletons. This CDR3 is built from 14 residues. The V gene end was trimmed by 4 bases and the J gene end by 4 bases; junction bases not matched to a gene: 7. Germline V lookup: CDR1 SGHRS, CDR2 YFSETQ. The sample belongs to a study of lymphopenia after photon versus proton radiotherapy. The specimen was peripheral blood, collected from a patient treated with photon-based radiotherapy. V usage is TRBV5-1 and J usage is TRBJ1-2; TRBD1 matches at 7 bases. The receptor's source is a man aged 60 to 75 with cholangiocarcinoma. CDR3 region: CASSMGQSIYGYTF. The CDR3 coding sequence is TGCGCCAGCAGCATGGGACAGAGCATCTATGGCTACACCTTC.